Below, one T cell receptor beta chain is given with its context. No antigen is known for it. This sample stems from a study of T cell responses to AZD1222 COVID-19 vaccine. General observations from the study: The peak T cell response came first, and repertoires were sampled only after it.

V lost 5 bases to trimming and J lost 2 bases, with 16 bases between them. This CDR3 has 15 residues. In germline, CDR1 is MNHEY, CDR2 SVGAGI. The repertoire was sequenced with immunoSEQ multiplex PCR; TCRdb's copy has only in-frame clones and lacks some. The sample has about 150,000 clones; about 93% are singletons. Sequencing used peripheral blood, obtained 28 days after the second AZD1222 dose. The sequence derives from an adult who received the AZD1222 COVID-19 vaccine. V and J are TRBV6-5 and TRBJ2-7, with D uncertain. CDR3: CASSTTPGGAYEQYF. The CDR3 DNA sequence: TGTGCCAGCAGTACAACTCCCGGTGGGGCCTACGAGCAGTACTTC.